This TCR beta chain was profiled in a study of cytomegalovirus exposure and HLA in healthy donors. CDR1 is SQVTM and CDR2 is ANQGSEA in the germline V gene. This CDR3 contains 13 residues. V was shortened by 4 bases and J by 4 bases, with 10 bases between the two germline ends. Points on this clone: Its target is unknown.

Healthy people donating bone marrow made up the donors. General observations from the study: Later analysis reportedly placed an Asian-associated ancestry cluster below the roughly 670-donor mean in N-insertions. Prior analysis indicated that the majority of TCR beta V segments exhibited productivity approximately 87% or approximately 30% of the time. When the data were analyzed later, several of the most significant clusters appeared to be linked to common viral pathogens.

PCR primers comprised 60 Vbeta and 13 Jbeta primers. TCRdb's table, derived via immunoSEQ multiplex PCR, lists solely in-frame clones and lacks some. The repertoire includes around 140,000 clones, 70% to 80% of them detected once, and about 2.2% sits in the top ten. Sequencing input: PBMCs. This TCR derives from a woman between 18 and 30 years old in good health and CMV-seropositive. The chain combines TRBV29-1 with TRBJ2-2, with a tentative D call TRBD1 (5 bases). This chain's CDR3 is CSVASQGTGELFF. The DNA for the CDR3 is TGCAGCGTTGCGTCCCAGGGCACCGGGGAGCTGTTTTTT.